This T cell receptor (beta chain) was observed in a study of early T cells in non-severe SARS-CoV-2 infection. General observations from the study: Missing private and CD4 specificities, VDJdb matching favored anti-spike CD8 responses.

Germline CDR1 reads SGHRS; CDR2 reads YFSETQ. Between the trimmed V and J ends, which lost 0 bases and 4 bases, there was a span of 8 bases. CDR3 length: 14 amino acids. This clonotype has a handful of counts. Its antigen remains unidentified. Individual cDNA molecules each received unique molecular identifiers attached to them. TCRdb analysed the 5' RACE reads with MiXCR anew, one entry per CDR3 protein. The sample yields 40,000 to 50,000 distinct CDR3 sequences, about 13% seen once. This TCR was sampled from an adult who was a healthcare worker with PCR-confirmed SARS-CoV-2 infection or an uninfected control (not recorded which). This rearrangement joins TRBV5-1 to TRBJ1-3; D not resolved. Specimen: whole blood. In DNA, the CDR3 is TGCGCCAGCAGCTTGGTGGGTAACGGAAACACCATATATTTT. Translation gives CASSLVGNGNTIYF.